This passage covers 6 T cell receptor beta chains from one sample sequenced in a study of metastatic and nonmetastatic thyroid tumors (TCRdb year 2020). No treatment had been received by any patient before thyroid surgery. Receptor amplification or capture employed PCR. Data came from an Illumina HiSeq 4000. The public sequencing data were trimmed at Q25 with fastp and processed into clonotypes with MiXCR by TCRdb, which kept only in-frame beta chains. The sample has 15,000 to 20,000 clones on record, 29% of them singletons. In total, the top ten clones hold about 12% of the sample. The sequenced sample consisted of tumor tissue. Receptors originate from a female donor with papillary thyroid cancer or a benign thyroid nodule (not recorded which). Some clones in this sample may be carry-over from other donors' samples.

The CDR3 loop reads CASSHRQGSYEQYF. In DNA form, the CDR3 reads TGTGCCAGCAGCCATCGACAGGGCTCTTACGAGCAGTACTTC. The chain is built from TRBV11-2 and TRBJ2-7, with 7 bases aligning to TRBD1. V shed 5 bases, J shed 4 bases, and the junction held 8 bases outside the gene matches. The length of the CDR3 is 14 residues. Germline CDR1 reads SGHAT; CDR2 reads FQNNGV.

This clone showed up just a few times. This sequence joins TRBV27 and TRBJ2-2; 7 bases agree with TRBD2. In germline, CDR1 is MNHEY, CDR2 SMNVEV (reference sequence). The CDR3 totals 18 residues. Trimming took 4 bases from V and 0 from J; bases not matched to a gene: 11. DNA of the CDR3: TGTGCCAGCAGTTCCCACGGGTCTAGCGGAGCGAACACCGGGGAGCTGTTTTTT. Amino acid sequence: CASSSHGSSGANTGELFF.

The rearrangement joins TRBV4-3 to TRBJ1-2; D perhaps matches TRBD1 (5 bases). Germline values: CDR1 LGHNA, CDR2 YSLEER. V was shortened by 3 bases and J by 6 bases, with 14 bases between the two germline ends. This CDR3 has 14 amino acids. The CDR3 nucleotides read TGCGCCAGCAGCCACCCCCGGGGGGGGGATGGCTACACCTTC. Encoded protein: CASSHPRGGDGYTF.

This clone appeared many times. The chain recombines TRBV7-3 with TRBJ2-1, with TRBD2 as a possible D gene (6 bases). CDR1 SGHTA and CDR2 FQGTGA come from the germline V gene. The V gene lost 3 bases and the J gene lost 2 bases, with 8 bases spanning the gap. The CDR3 totals 14 residues. CDR3 region: CASSLEGPYNEQFF. CDR3 DNA: TGTGCCAGCAGCTTGGAGGGGCCCTACAATGAGCAGTTCTTC.

This sequence joins TRBV7-3 and TRBJ2-1; 10 bases align to TRBD2. CDR3 length: 14 amino acids. With V trimmed by 4 bases and J by 8 bases, 5 bases remained unmatched. CDR1 SGHTA and CDR2 FQGTGA come from the germline V gene. In nucleotides, the CDR3 is TGTGCCAGCAGCTCAAGCGGGAGGGCTGATGAGCAGTTCTTC. Translated, it gives CASSSSGRADEQFF.

The CDR3 here is CASSETGQAQETQYF. Written as DNA, the CDR3 is TGTGCCAGCAGTGAAACGGGACAGGCCCAAGAGACCCAGTACTTC. V and J are TRBV6-4 and TRBJ2-5; 8 nucleotides align to TRBD1. The CDR3 covers 15 residues. CDR1 is MRHNA, CDR2 SNTAGT, per germline. Trimming cost V 3 bases and J 1 base; bases outside gene matches: 4.